This T cell receptor beta chain was found in a study of T cell repertoires in cytomegalovirus infection. Study-wide points: The ex vivo response was dominated by HLA-C-restricted CMV-specific TCR beta clonotypes.

About this clonotype: Its cognate antigen is unknown.

TCRdb used MiXCR to reprocess the reads, holding one entry per CDR3 protein. The sample yields some 220,000 distinct CDR3 sequences, roughly an eighth seen once. Sequencing was carried out using PBMCs. The sequence derives from a human donor in good health (CMV status not recorded). Some clones in this sample may be carry-over from other donors' samples.

The CDR3 protein is CASIVAANYGYTF. CDR3 bases: TGTGCCAGCATCGTGGCCGCTAACTATGGCTACACCTTC. The chain recombines TRBV2 with TRBJ1-2; D unclear. V lost 7 bases and J 0 bases, leaving 9 bases between the germline ends. Germline V gene data show CDR1 as SNHLY and CDR2 as FYNNEI. This CDR3 has 13 residues. The variable domain in full, with the rest retrieved from reference TRBV2 and TRBJ1-2, is EPEVTQTPSHQVTQMGQEVILRCVPISNHLYFYWYRQILGQKVEFLVSFYNNEISEKSEIFDDQFSVERPDGSNFTLKIRSTKLEDSAMYFCASIVAANYGYTFGSGTRLTVV.